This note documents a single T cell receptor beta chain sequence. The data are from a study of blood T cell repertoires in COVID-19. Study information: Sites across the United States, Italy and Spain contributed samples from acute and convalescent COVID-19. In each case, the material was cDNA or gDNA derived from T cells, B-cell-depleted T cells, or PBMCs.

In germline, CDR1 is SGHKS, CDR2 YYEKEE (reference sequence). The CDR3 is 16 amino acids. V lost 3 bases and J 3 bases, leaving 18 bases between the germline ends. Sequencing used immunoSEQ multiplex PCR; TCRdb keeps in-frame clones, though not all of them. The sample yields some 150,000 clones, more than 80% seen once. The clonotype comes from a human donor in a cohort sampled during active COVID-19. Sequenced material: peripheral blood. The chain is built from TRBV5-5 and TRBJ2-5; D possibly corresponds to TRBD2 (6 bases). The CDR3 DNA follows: TGTGCCAGCAGCTGGGGGGACGAAGCGGTAAAAGAGACCCAGTACTTC. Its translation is CASSWGDEAVKETQYF.